These 22 T cell receptor beta chains were sequenced from one sample in a study of blood T cell repertoires in COVID-19. Sequenced by immunoSEQ multiplex PCR; TCRdb stores in-frame clones only, minus some. The data contain 100,000 to 150,000 clones, 80% to 85% of them singletons. The sequencing sample was made of peripheral blood. The receptors stem from a man aged 55 to 70 with acute or convalescent COVID-19.

The chain is built from TRBV18 and TRBJ1-6; a possible D gene is TRBD1 (5 bases). V dropped 5 bases and J dropped 9 bases, with 17 bases sitting between them. The germline gives CDR1 KGHSH, CDR2 LQKENI. This CDR3 comprises 15 residues. In DNA form, the CDR3 reads TGTGCCAGCTCAGAAGGGGATCCTAAATTTTCACCCCTCCACTTT. Translated: CASSEGDPKFSPLHF.

The chain recombines TRBV7-3 with TRBJ1-2, with TRBD1 matching over 12 bases. The trim removed 5 bases at V and 3 bases at J, leaving 4 bases unmatched. This CDR3 has 15 amino acids. CDR1 and CDR2 from the germline V gene are SGHTA and FQGTGA. CDR3 region: CASSAGQGADYGYTF. For the CDR3, the DNA is TGTGCCAGCAGCGCGGGACAGGGGGCTGACTATGGCTACACCTTC.

The chain links TRBV21-1 to TRBJ1-2; the table gives TRBD1 as D, unverified against the DNA. TRBV21-1 is shown as a pseudogene. CDR3 length: 14 residues. The CDR3 DNA is TGTGCCAGCAGCAAAGTGGGACAGAACTATGGCTACACCTTC. It codes for CASSKVGQNYGYTF.

The chain is built from TRBV4-1 and TRBJ2-3, with 9 bases aligning to TRBD2. J gave up 5 bases and V 0 bases, and 9 bases lay outside the gene matches. Germline V gene lookup returns CDR1 MGHRA and CDR2 YSYEKL. The CDR3 is made up of 17 amino acids. The CDR3 sequence is CASSQDSPGGGVDTQYF. The CDR3 DNA reads as TGCGCCAGCAGCCAAGATTCTCCCGGCGGGGGGGTAGATACGCAGTATTTT.

V is TRBV29-1 and J is TRBJ1-1; maybe TRBD1 (5 bases). Trimming took 5 bases from V and 4 from J, leaving 14 bases between them. There are 13 residues in the CDR3. CDR1 and CDR2 from the germline V gene are SQVTM and ANQGSEA. This CDR3 reads CSVPSGGSTEAFF. For the CDR3, the DNA is TGCAGCGTTCCCTCGGGGGGGAGCACTGAAGCTTTCTTT. The full variable domain, rest sourced from reference TRBV29-1 and TRBJ1-1, is SAVISQKPSRDICQRGTSLTIQCQVDSQVTMMFWYRQQPGQSLTLIATANQGSEATYESGFVIDKFPISRPNLTFSTLTVSNMSPEDSSIYLCSVPSGGSTEAFFGQGTRLTVV.

This rearrangement joins TRBV21-1 to TRBJ2-3; the table's D call TRBD2 went unverified against the DNA. TRBV21-1 is a recognized pseudogene. CDR3 length: 12 residues. CDR3: CASSKREDTQYF. Written as DNA, the CDR3 is TGTGCCAGCAGCAAGAGAGAGGATACGCAGTATTTT.

V is TRBV9 and J is TRBJ2-2; 10 bases agree with TRBD1. The CDR3 runs 15 residues. Germline V gene sequence: CDR1 SGDLS, CDR2 YYNGEE. J lost 5 bases, V lost 4 bases, and 5 bases had no gene match. For the CDR3, the DNA is TGTGCCAGCAGCACGTGGACAGGGGGTACCGGGGAGCTGTTTTTT. Translated: CASSTWTGGTGELFF.

This clone was picked up one time. CDR3 sequence: CASKTADYSNQPQHF. The CDR3 DNA reads TGCGCCAGCAAAACGGCAGACTATAGCAATCAGCCCCAGCATTTT. V usage is TRBV10-2 and J usage is TRBJ1-5; no clear D. The V end lost 7 bases, the J end lost 0 bases, and 13 bases lay between the germline ends. CDR1 WSHSY and CDR2 SAAADI come from the germline V gene. The CDR3 spans 15 residues.

This clone was recorded a few times. The chain recombines TRBV10-3 with TRBJ1-2, with D possibly being TRBD1 (5 bases). Trimming pared 6 bases from V and 3 bases from J, leaving 17 bases between. CDR1 and CDR2 (germline): ENHRY, SYGVKD. This CDR3 has 15 amino acids. The CDR3 here is CAIRVGLKADYGYTF. CDR3 nucleotides: TGTGCCATCAGAGTGGGACTCAAAGCGGACTATGGCTACACCTTC.

This rearrangement joins TRBV9 to TRBJ2-1, with TRBD2 matching 13 bases. Unmatched junction bases numbered 6, after V lost 3 bases and J lost 0 bases. The germline V gene has CDR1 SGDLS and CDR2 YYNGEE. The CDR3 spans 18 residues. The CDR3 DNA sequence: TGTGCCAGCAGCGACTCCGGGACTAGCGGGAACTCCTACAATGAGCAGTTCTTC. Protein product: CASSDSGTSGNSYNEQFF. The variable domain in full, completed from reference TRBV9 and TRBJ2-1, reads DSGVTQTPKHLITATGQRVTLRCSPRSGDLSVYWYQQSLDQGLQFLIQYYNGEERAKGNILERFSAQQFPDLHSELNLSSLELGDSALYFCASSDSGTSGNSYNEQFFGPGTRLTVL.

The V gene is TRBV19, the J gene TRBJ2-7; 10 nucleotides match TRBD1. Looked up from germline, CDR1 is LNHDA and CDR2 is SQIVND (reference sequence). The CDR3 has 18 amino acids. V shed 0 bases and J 0 bases; nucleotides not matched to a gene: 8. The CDR3 DNA follows: TGTGCCAGTAGTATAGAAGCGACAGGGGGCACCTTCTCCTACGAGCAGTACTTC. Translated, it gives CASSIEATGGTFSYEQYF.

V and J are TRBV27 and TRBJ1-4, with no clear D. V was shortened by 5 bases and J by 12 bases, with 16 bases between the two germline ends. This CDR3 spans 13 amino acids. The V gene's germline CDR1 is MNHEY and CDR2 SMNVEV (reference sequence). The chain's CDR3 is CASSLRLGRELFF. The CDR3 nucleotides are TGTGCCAGCAGTCTCCGGCTGGGCCGAGAACTGTTTTTT.

This chain joins TRBV5-5 and TRBJ2-5; 8 bases are a match to TRBD1. The germline V gene has CDR1 SGHKS and CDR2 YYEKEE (reference sequence). The V segment lost 4 bases and the J segment 2 bases; nucleotides outside the gene matches: 4. This CDR3 has 14 residues. In nucleotides, the CDR3 is TGTGCCAGCAGCCCCACAGGGGGACAAGAGACCCAGTACTTC. Its translation: CASSPTGGQETQYF.

The CDR3 region is CATRRGHSYEQYF. The DNA for the CDR3 is TGTGCCACCAGAAGGGGGCACTCCTACGAGCAGTACTTC. The V and J genes are TRBV10-3 and TRBJ2-7; 7 bases fit TRBD1. CDR1 and CDR2 (germline): ENHRY, SYGVKD. The CDR3 covers 13 residues. V lost 10 bases to trimming and J lost 0 bases; unmatched junction nucleotides: 6.

V gene TRBV24-1 combines with J gene TRBJ2-5, with 8 positions matching TRBD2. CDR3 length: 16 amino acids. V lost 5 bases, J lost 0 bases, and 7 bases stayed unmatched. Germline lookup yields CDR1 KGHDR and CDR2 SFDVKD. CDR3 loop: CATSGLSGGHQETQYF. Here the CDR3 DNA reads TGTGCCACCAGTGGCCTCTCGGGGGGGCACCAAGAGACCCAGTACTTC.

The chain links TRBV30 to TRBJ1-3, with D unresolved. Germline CDR1 GTSNPN, CDR2 SVGIG (reference sequence). V lost 3 bases and J lost 1, with 13 bases in between. CDR3 length: 15 amino acids. CDR3 in DNA: TGTGCCTGGAGCCGAATGGGAGGATCTGGAAACACCATATATTTT. This encodes CAWSRMGGSGNTIYF. Looking up the rest from reference TRBV30 and TRBJ1-3 gives the full variable domain: SQTIHQWPATLVQPVGSPLSLECTVEGTSNPNLYWYRQAAGRGLQLLFYSVGIGQISSEVPQNLSASRPQDRQFILSSKKLLLSDSGFYLCAWSRMGGSGNTIYFGEGSWLTVV.

The chain uses TRBV7-2 and TRBJ2-5; 13 nucleotides match TRBD2. CDR3 length: 17 amino acids. Germline V gives CDR1 SGHTA, CDR2 FQGNSA. J lost 4 bases, V lost 5 bases, and 10 bases had no gene match. CDR3 sequence reads: CASSAPGLAGSGETQYF. CDR3 nucleotides: TGTGCCAGCAGCGCACCGGGACTAGCGGGGTCAGGAGAGACCCAGTACTTC.

The chain carries TRBV13 and TRBJ1-1; no clear D. Trimming removed 1 base at V and 1 base at J, with 7 bases between. The CDR3 runs to 14 residues. Germline V lookup: CDR1 PRHDT, CDR2 FYEKMQ (reference sequence). CDR3 loop: CASSLVAANTEAFF. CDR3 sequence (DNA): TGTGCCAGCAGCTTAGTAGCCGCGAACACTGAAGCTTTCTTT.

This clone was counted only a few times. The J gene is TRBJ1-2, the V gene TRBV5-8; weak D call: TRBD1 (5 bases). This CDR3 has 14 residues. The V gene's germline CDR1 is SGHTS and CDR2 YDEGEE. V lost 1 base, J lost 6 bases, and 13 bases lay in between. CDR3 DNA sequence: TGTGCCAGCAGCTTGCAAACAGGTTGGGATGGCTACACCTTC. As protein: CASSLQTGWDGYTF.

The table lists this clone with a few counts. The J gene is TRBJ2-2, the V gene TRBV10-1; the D gene is possibly TRBD2 (6 bases). The CDR3 is 14 amino acids. Germline CDR1 is WNHNN and CDR2 is SYGVQD (reference sequence). Trimming took 5 bases from V and 1 from J, leaving 8 bases between them. The CDR3 DNA follows: TGCGCCAGCAGTCTAGCGCTGAACACCGGGGAGCTGTTTTTT. This codes for CASSLALNTGELFF.

This chain connects TRBV2 to TRBJ1-1; perhaps TRBD1 as D (5 bases). Looked up from germline, CDR1 is SNHLY and CDR2 is FYNNEI. Trimming left V 7 bases short and J 1 base short, with 13 bases between. The CDR3 is 14 residues long. The CDR3 loop reads CASKERGGNTEAFF. As DNA, the CDR3 is TGTGCCAGCAAGGAGAGGGGAGGGAACACTGAAGCTTTCTTT.

The V and J genes are TRBV7-9 and TRBJ1-1; no clear D gene. This CDR3 is built from 13 residues. Germline V gives CDR1 SEHNR, CDR2 FQNEAQ (reference sequence). Between the trimmed V and J ends, which lost 1 base and 3 bases, there was a span of 6 bases. CDR3 nucleotide sequence: TGTGCCAGCAGCTTAGTTGGAGACACTGAAGCTTTCTTT. This translates into CASSLVGDTEAFF.